The 30 T cell receptor beta chains listed next were all sequenced from one sample in a study of shared clonotypes between healthy human individuals. The protocol was immunoSEQ multiplex PCR, while the TCRdb copy is restricted to in-frame clones and leaves out a portion. The sample lists about 980,000 clones, roughly 72% occurring once. The sequenced material came from memory CD4+ T cells sorted from blood. The subset here: CD45RA-negative fraction. These receptors were collected from a man younger than 35 in good health.

The CDR3, as DNA: TGCAGCGAACGACAGGGCCTTAACTATGGCTACACCTTC. Amino acids: CSERQGLNYGYTF. The chain couples TRBV29-1 to TRBJ1-2, with TRBD1 identical over 7 bases. This CDR3 comprises 13 residues. Losses at the gene ends were 7 bases for V and 1 base for J; bases not matched to a gene: 6. CDR1 SQVTM and CDR2 ANQGSEA come from the germline V gene.

This chain links TRBV5-6 with TRBJ2-3; TRBD2 aligns across 11 bases. Germline CDR1 SGHDT, CDR2 YYEEEE. The CDR3 has 15 residues. V trimming: 6 bases; J trimming: 3 bases; junction bases outside the gene matches: 6. CDR3 region: CASTLTSGRTDTQYF. Written as DNA, the CDR3 is TGTGCCAGCACCCTCACTAGCGGGAGAACAGATACGCAGTATTTT.

The CDR3 protein is CASSPDLDSSSSYEQYF. CDR3 nucleotide sequence: TGCGCCAGCAGCCCCGATTTAGACAGCTCGAGCTCCTACGAGCAGTACTTC. The V call is TRBV4-1, the J call TRBJ2-7; D is possibly TRBD1 (5 bases). Germline CDR1 and CDR2: MGHRA and YSYEKL. The CDR3 covers 17 residues. Trimming took off 4 bases at V and 0 bases at J, with 19 bases between the two ends.

With regard to this clone: An end of the junction differs from the germline gene, which may be a read error. The rearrangement joins TRBV7-7 to TRBJ2-1, with a possible D match to TRBD2 (5 bases). The CDR3 extends over 14 amino acids. Germline assignment: CDR1 SSHAT and CDR2 FNYEAQ (reference sequence). This CDR3 reads CASSRDAGGAEQFF. The DNA for the CDR3 is TGTGCTAGCAGCCGAGACGCAGGAGGAGCTGAGCAGTTCTTC.

The rearrangement links TRBV5-8 to TRBJ2-3; D call uncertain. The V gene's germline CDR1 is SGHTS and CDR2 YDEGEE. The CDR3 spans 13 residues. V gave up 5 bases and J gave up 0 bases, with 7 bases separating them. The CDR3 region has the DNA TGTGCCAGCAGACACTACAGCACAGATACGCAGTATTTT. Its protein product is CASRHYSTDTQYF.

This clone appeared once. This rearrangement joins TRBV4-1 to TRBJ1-1, with TRBD1 identical over 9 bases. The trim removed 4 bases at V and 7 bases at J, leaving 7 bases unmatched. Germline assignment: CDR1 MGHRA and CDR2 YSYEKL. The CDR3 is 14 residues long. The CDR3 DNA follows: TGCGCCAGCAGCCGGGGACAGGGAAGAATTGAAGCTTTCTTT. Encoded protein: CASSRGQGRIEAFF.

The J gene is TRBJ2-3, the V gene TRBV27; 11 nucleotides align to TRBD2. The CDR3 totals 17 residues. Germline loops: CDR1 MNHEY, CDR2 SMNVEV (reference sequence). The V and J ends lost 1 base and 8 bases, in that order; junction bases with no gene match: 11. The CDR3 spells CASSLYGTSGPDGTQYF. As DNA, the CDR3 is TGTGCCAGCAGTTTATACGGGACTAGCGGCCCAGATGGTACGCAGTATTTT.

This clone was recorded once. This chain uses TRBV7-9 with TRBJ1-6, with a possible D match to TRBD1 (5 bases). This CDR3 is built from 15 residues. V was trimmed by 11 bases and J by 7 bases, leaving 21 bases between them. CDR1 and CDR2 (germline): SEHNR, FQNEAQ (reference sequence). The CDR3 protein is CAVNPGPGPNSPLHF. The CDR3 nucleotides read TGTGCCGTCAATCCGGGACCTGGGCCGAATTCACCCCTCCACTTT.

Only one count was recorded for this clone. The V and J genes are TRBV28 and TRBJ1-5; D perhaps matches TRBD1 (6 bases). Germline V gene data show CDR1 as MDHEN and CDR2 as SYDVKM. V dropped 8 bases and J dropped 3 bases, with 11 bases sitting between them. The CDR3 is 13 residues long. The CDR3 sequence is CASVRGNNQPQHF. The CDR3 coding sequence is TGTGCCAGCGTTAGGGGGAACAATCAGCCCCAGCATTTT.

On this clone: This could be a read error, since a much larger clone is one nucleotide away. The identical CDR3 is also encoded by other nucleotide sequences in the sample. This chain uses TRBV10-1 with TRBJ2-7; D is ambiguous. This CDR3 region has 11 residues. Trimming cost V 3 bases and J 4 bases, with 4 bases left between them. Germline lookup yields CDR1 WNHNN and CDR2 SYGVQD (reference sequence). CDR3 coding DNA: TGCGCCAGCAGTGACGGGTACGAGCAGTACTTC. Translated: CASSDGYEQYF.

This chain joins TRBV23-1 and TRBJ2-7, with D perhaps matching TRBD1 (5 bases). TRBV23-1 is an ORF, and what it does is uncertain. The length of the CDR3 is 13 residues. V lost 10 bases and J 1 base, leaving 14 bases between the germline ends. The DNA for the CDR3 is TGCGCCACATCTTATCAGGGTTCCTACGAGCAGTACTTC. Amino acids: CATSYQGSYEQYF.

The chain combines TRBV18 with TRBJ1-5; 8 nucleotides line up with TRBD1. V shed 3 bases, J shed 2 bases, and the junction held 6 bases outside the gene matches. The CDR3 covers 16 residues. The germline CDR1 and CDR2 sequences are KGHSH and LQKENI. This chain's CDR3 is CASSPLPDRGNQPQHF. The CDR3, as DNA: TGTGCCAGCTCACCCCTGCCGGACAGGGGCAATCAGCCCCAGCATTTT.

This clone has just one count. CDR3 coding DNA: TGTGCCAGCAGCTTGGGGGCTGGCTACACCTTC. Protein: CASSLGAGYTF. The V and J genes are TRBV5-6 and TRBJ1-2; no firm D call. Germline CDR1 reads SGHDT; CDR2 reads YYEEEE. The CDR3 has 11 residues. Trimming shortened V by 0 bases and J by 7 bases, and 4 bases separated the two germline ends.

The CDR3: CASRGDSSNQPQHF. The CDR3 DNA is TGTGCCAGCAGGGGGGACAGCAGCAATCAGCCCCAGCATTTT. The V call is TRBV2, the J call TRBJ1-5; TRBD1 aligns across 7 bases. Germline trimming cut 6 bases from V and 1 base from J; bases unmatched to any gene: 3. Germline CDR1 reads SNHLY; CDR2 reads FYNNEI. This CDR3 spans 14 amino acids.

This rearrangement joins TRBV7-2 to TRBJ2-1; D gene uncertain. Germline lookup yields CDR1 SGHTA and CDR2 FQGNSA. V was cut by 1 base and J by 4 bases, with 8 bases left in between. This CDR3 is built from 14 residues. DNA for the CDR3: TGTGCCAGCAGCTTAGACTCTATTTACAATGAGCAGTTCTTC. Translated, it gives CASSLDSIYNEQFF.

The chain carries TRBV5-1 and TRBJ2-7; 13 nucleotides agree with TRBD2. The CDR3 covers 17 residues. Germline loops: CDR1 SGHRS, CDR2 YFSETQ. V shed 4 bases and J 4 bases; nucleotides not matched to a gene: 11. CDR3 nucleotides: TGCGCCAGCAGCCGGGCGGCGACTAGCGGGAGGAAGTACGAGCAGTACTTC. Its translation is CASSRAATSGRKYEQYF. The full variable domain, in which reference TRBV5-1 and TRBJ2-7 provide the parts outside the CDR3, is KAGVTQTPRYLIKTRGQQVTLSCSPISGHRSVSWYQQTPGQGLQFLFEYFSETQRNKGNFPGRFSGRQFSNSRSEMNVSTLELGDSALYLCASSRAATSGRKYEQYFGPGTRLTVT.

The CDR3 nucleotides are TGTGCCAGCAGTTTTTCCGGGACAGTCTATAATTCACCCCTCCACTTT. It is translated as CASSFSGTVYNSPLHF. The rearrangement links TRBV27 to TRBJ1-6; 7 nucleotides align to TRBD1. V lost 3 bases to trimming and J lost 3 bases; unmatched junction nucleotides: 5. The CDR3 spans 16 residues. Germline assignment: CDR1 MNHEY and CDR2 SMNVEV (reference sequence).

This chain connects TRBV4-3 to TRBJ2-3; 7 bases map to TRBD2. The CDR3 spans 15 residues. Germline V gene sequence: CDR1 LGHNA, CDR2 YSLEER. J was trimmed by 4 bases and V by 4 bases; bases with no gene match: 8. DNA of the CDR3: TGCGCCAGCAGCCGACTAGCCGTGGCAGCAGATACGCAGTATTTT. It codes for CASSRLAVAADTQYF.

J is TRBJ2-2 and V is TRBV5-1; D not resolved. The CDR3 runs to 14 residues. Trimming removed 0 bases at V and 2 bases at J, with 5 bases between. Germline loops: CDR1 SGHRS, CDR2 YFSETQ. CDR3: CASSLAHNTGELFF. The CDR3, as DNA: TGCGCCAGCAGCTTGGCACACAACACCGGGGAGCTGTTTTTT.

V and J are TRBV6-1 and TRBJ1-4; the D gene is possibly TRBD1 (6 bases). The CDR3 spans 14 residues. V was clipped by 4 bases and J by 7 bases, with 13 bases between them. Germline V CDR1 and CDR2: MNHNS, SASEGT. CDR3 loop: CASSGEGGREKLFF. Written as DNA, the CDR3 is TGTGCCAGCAGTGGAGAGGGGGGTCGTGAAAAACTGTTTTTT.

This clone was recorded a few times. This chain uses TRBV10-3 with TRBJ1-1; D remains ambiguous. Germline V CDR1 and CDR2: ENHRY, SYGVKD. CDR3 length: 13 residues. V dropped 0 bases and J dropped 5 bases, with 7 bases sitting between them. Here the CDR3 DNA reads TGTGCCATCAGTGAGTCTTTTGGGACTGAAGCTTTCTTT. This gives the protein CAISESFGTEAFF.

This CDR3 reads CASSFAHFSGANVLTF. CDR3 sequence (DNA): TGTGCCAGCAGCTTTGCCCATTTCTCTGGGGCCAACGTCCTGACTTTC. J is TRBJ2-6 and V is TRBV7-2; no clear D gene. Between the trimmed V and J ends, which lost 3 bases and 0 bases, there was a span of 9 bases. From germline, CDR1 is SGHTA and CDR2 FQGNSA. This CDR3 spans 16 amino acids.

This clone showed up just once. The CDR3 loop reads CASSLAYLGSPLHF. The CDR3 DNA sequence: TGCGCCAGCAGCTTGGCCTATCTGGGTTCACCCCTCCACTTT. The chain links TRBV5-1 to TRBJ1-6; D not certain. This CDR3 has 14 residues. Germline CDR1 reads SGHRS; CDR2 reads YFSETQ. Trimming stripped 0 bases from V and 9 bases from J, with 10 bases between. Variable domain in full (rest from reference TRBV5-1 and TRBJ1-6): KAGVTQTPRYLIKTRGQQVTLSCSPISGHRSVSWYQQTPGQGLQFLFEYFSETQRNKGNFPGRFSGRQFSNSRSEMNVSTLELGDSALYLCASSLAYLGSPLHFGNGTRLTVT.

Worth noting for this clone: A far larger clone is just one base off, so this is likely a read error. The V and J genes are TRBV19 and TRBJ1-1, with no clear D. This CDR3 is 13 amino acids long. The germline V gene encodes CDR1 LNHDA and CDR2 SQIVND (reference sequence). CDR3 nucleotide sequence: TGTGCCAGCCAGGCTACCGTGAACATTGAAGCTTTCTTT. Encoded protein: CASQATVNIEAFF.

This chain links TRBV2 with TRBJ1-1; no clear D. V was trimmed by 5 bases and J by 0 bases, leaving 16 bases between them. The CDR3 totals 16 residues. Germline V gene sequence: CDR1 SNHLY, CDR2 FYNNEI. CDR3 DNA: TGTGCCAGCAGTCCTCACACCGCTGGGGTGAACACTGAAGCTTTCTTT. Translated, it gives CASSPHTAGVNTEAFF.

CDR3 loop: CAWSVLGAVDEQYF. The CDR3 DNA reads TGTGCCTGGAGTGTTCTGGGGGCAGTCGACGAGCAGTACTTC. The V gene is TRBV30, the J gene TRBJ2-7, with D possibly being TRBD1 (6 bases). Germline CDR1 reads GTSNPN; CDR2 reads SVGIG (reference sequence). This CDR3 has 14 amino acids. V lost 0 bases and J lost 5, with 14 bases in between.

As regards this clone: One junction end does not reproduce the germline sequence, and a read error may be involved. V is TRBV19 and J is TRBJ2-7, with D possibly being TRBD1 or TRBD2 (5 bases each). The CDR3 length is 12 residues. Germline V CDR1 and CDR2: LNHDA, SQIVND (reference sequence). The CDR3 DNA reads TGTGCCAGTTCTACGCCGGGGCTACTTTATACTTTC. Translation: CASSTPGLLYTF.

The rearrangement uses TRBV4-1 and TRBJ1-3; D is unclear. V was cut by 0 bases and J by 7 bases, with 10 bases left in between. Germline V gene data show CDR1 as MGHRA and CDR2 as YSYEKL. The CDR3 loop spans 14 amino acids. The CDR3 here is CASSQDEGRNTIYF. In nucleotides, the CDR3 is TGCGCCAGCAGCCAAGATGAGGGTCGGAACACCATATATTTT.

This chain links TRBV4-2 with TRBJ1-2; D unresolved. Trimming pared 0 bases from V and 4 bases from J, leaving 9 bases between. Germline values: CDR1 LGHNA, CDR2 YNFKEQ. This CDR3 contains 14 residues. CDR3 DNA: TGTGCCAGCAGCCAAGATCTGAGCGGCTATGGCTACACCTTC. Translating it yields CASSQDLSGYGYTF.

The V call is TRBV6-1, the J call TRBJ1-1; 7 nucleotides align to TRBD1. Per germline, CDR1 MNHNS and CDR2 SASEGT. The junction had 1 base not matched to a gene; V was cut back by 8 bases and J by 1 base. CDR3 length: 12 amino acids. As DNA, the CDR3 is TGTGCCAGCTGGGACAGGAACACTGAAGCTTTCTTT. Translating it yields CASWDRNTEAFF.